Sequencing of this TCR beta chain was carried out in a study of technical replicates of blood from a handful of donors. Using immunoSEQ multiplex PCR, the repertoire was profiled, and TCRdb retains in-frame clones only, with some absent. The sample holds around 62,000 clones, 95% to 97% seen once. The germline V gene encodes CDR1 SGDLS and CDR2 YYNGEE. J lost 4 bases, V lost 0 bases, and 5 bases had no gene match. The CDR3 is made up of 16 amino acids. What was sequenced was T cells isolated from PBMCs. The receptor was isolated from a human donor in good health. V and J are TRBV9 and TRBJ2-1; 9 nucleotides line up with TRBD2. CDR3 in amino acids: CASSVGGTSLYNEQFF. For the CDR3, the DNA is TGTGCCAGCAGCGTAGGCGGGACTAGCTTGTACAATGAGCAGTTCTTC.